This T cell receptor (beta chain) emerged from a study of CD8+CD57+ T cells in acquired aplastic anemia. Across the whole study: The DNA of sorted CD4+ and CD8+ cells averaged approximately 3.2 ug.

About this clonotype: Its specificity is unknown.

Genomic DNA, the template, was used for profiling of the TCR beta VDJ and CDR3. TCRdb reprocessed the reads with MiXCR, giving one entry per CDR3 protein. This sample yields 100,000 to 150,000 distinct CDR3 sequences, of which 48% are seen a single time; roughly 2.5% belongs to the top ten. Points from the study as a whole: Both patients and controls carried the same twenty-nine CD8+ CDR3 sequences.

The CDR3 sequence is 14 residues long. V lost 1 base, J lost 7 bases, and 10 bases lay in between. The V gene's germline CDR1 is SGHTA and CDR2 FQGNSA. The receptor comes from a human donor in good health, serving as a control. The rearrangement links TRBV7-2 to TRBJ1-4; D may be TRBD1 (6 bases). Sequencing was done on a sample of sorted CD4+, CD8+, or CD8+CD57+ T cells (not recorded which) from PBMCs. The CDR3 reads CASSLVTGAEKLFF. The CDR3 DNA is TGTGCCAGCAGCTTAGTCACGGGGGCTGAAAAACTGTTTTTT.